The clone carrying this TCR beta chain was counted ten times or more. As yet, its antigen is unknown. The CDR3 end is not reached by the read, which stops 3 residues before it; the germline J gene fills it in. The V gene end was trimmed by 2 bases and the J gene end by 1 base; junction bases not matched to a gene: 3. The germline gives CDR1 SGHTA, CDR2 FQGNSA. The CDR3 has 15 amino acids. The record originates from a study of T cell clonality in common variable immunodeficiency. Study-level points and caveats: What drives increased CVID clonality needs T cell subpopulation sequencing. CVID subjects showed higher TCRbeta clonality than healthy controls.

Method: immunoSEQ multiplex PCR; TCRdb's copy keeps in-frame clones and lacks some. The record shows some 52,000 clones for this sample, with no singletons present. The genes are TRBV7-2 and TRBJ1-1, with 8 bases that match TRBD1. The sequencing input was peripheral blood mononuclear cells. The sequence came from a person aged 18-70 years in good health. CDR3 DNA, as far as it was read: TGTGCCAGCAGCTTAACAGGGGGGACGAACACTGAA. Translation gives CASSLTGGTNTE. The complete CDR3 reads CASSLTGGTNTEAFF.